Below, 18 T cell receptor beta chains from the same sample are listed, as sequenced in a study of graft-versus-host responses after intestinal transplantation (dated by TCRdb to about 2021). The time point label for this specimen denotes: cells obtained before transplantation from donor or recipient. Their target antigens are unknown. The receptor library was made with the immunoSEQ multiplex PCR assay. Here the immuneACCESS table is served through TCRdb, limited to in-frame sequences with V and J called. Missing clones are a known gap in these copies; in checked studies unresolved V genes cover under half, and the rest lacks a known reason. Here the sample has about 120,000 clones; roughly 93% occur a single time. More than 0.095% of the sample goes to the ten largest clones. This specimen consisted of unstimulated CD4+ T cells sorted from spleen or lymph node cells, obtained before intestinal transplant. The receptors originated from a human donor who received an intestinal transplant.

The genes are TRBV12-5 and TRBJ2-2, with D unclear. The CDR3 has 14 amino acids. The V and J ends lost 0 bases and 3 bases respectively, with 5 bases between them. Germline V gene lookup returns CDR1 LGHNT and CDR2 FRNRAP. CDR3 protein: CASGLVRDTGELFF. The CDR3 DNA sequence: TGTGCTAGTGGTTTGGTACGTGACACCGGGGAGCTGTTTTTT.

This chain uses TRBV19 with TRBJ2-7, with a weak D call TRBD1 (6 bases). The CDR3 is 13 residues long. Germline values: CDR1 LNHDA, CDR2 SQIVND (reference sequence). The germline V and J ends were trimmed by 6 bases and 2 bases, with 11 bases remaining between them. The CDR3 nucleotides are TGTGCCAGTAGCCGGGGACAACCCTACGAGCAGTACTTC. Amino acid sequence: CASSRGQPYEQYF.

The V gene is TRBV7-9, the J gene TRBJ1-2; the D is unclear. CDR1 is SEHNR, CDR2 FQNEAQ, per germline (reference sequence). V lost 5 bases and J 5 bases, leaving 21 bases between the germline ends. The CDR3 spans 16 residues. The CDR3 nucleotides read TGTGCCAGCAGCCCAGGCGGGGTCCCCTATGTTTATGGCTACACCTTC. Its protein product is CASSPGGVPYVYGYTF.

V and J are TRBV29-1 and TRBJ2-7; 10 bases fit TRBD1. Losses at the gene ends were 4 bases for V and 4 bases for J; bases not matched to a gene: 7. The CDR3 extends over 14 amino acids. From germline, CDR1 is SQVTM and CDR2 ANQGSEA. The CDR3 sequence is CSVARTGGEYEQYF. The CDR3 nucleotides are TGCAGCGTTGCAAGGACAGGGGGAGAATACGAGCAGTACTTC.

The V call is TRBV7-9, the J call TRBJ2-1; D is unclear. CDR1 and CDR2 (germline): SEHNR, FQNEAQ (reference sequence). The ends were cut back, 5 bases at V and 6 bases at J, with 11 bases in the middle. The CDR3 runs 13 residues. For the CDR3, the DNA is TGTGCCAGCAGCCTACCGGTGGGCAATGAGCAGTTCTTC. Residues: CASSLPVGNEQFF.

The chain recombines TRBV7-9 with TRBJ2-1; TRBD2 matches at 11 bases. CDR3 length equals 19 residues. With 7 bases clipped from V and 0 bases from J, the junction kept 14 bases outside the gene matches. Germline CDR1 and CDR2: SEHNR and FQNEAQ (reference sequence). CDR3 region: CASIGGGLAGGLSYNEQFF. CDR3 nucleotide sequence: TGTGCCAGCATCGGCGGGGGGCTAGCGGGAGGCCTCTCCTACAATGAGCAGTTCTTC.

Notes on this clone: The same CDR3 is also encoded by other DNA sequences in this sample. The chain joins TRBV19 to TRBJ1-2, with 8 positions matching TRBD1. The CDR3 is made up of 15 amino acids. V lost 3 bases to trimming and J lost 0 bases; unmatched junction nucleotides: 3. Germline lookup yields CDR1 LNHDA and CDR2 SQIVND (reference sequence). The DNA of the CDR3 is TGTGCCAGTAGTATTGGACAGGGCTCTAACTATGGCTACACCTTC. This translates into CASSIGQGSNYGYTF.

This clone showed up just once. The V gene is TRBV19, the J gene TRBJ2-4; 9 nucleotides align to TRBD1. CDR1 and CDR2 from the germline V gene are LNHDA and SQIVND (reference sequence). This CDR3 is built from 16 residues. V lost 4 bases, J lost 7 bases, and 11 bases stayed unmatched. CDR3 in DNA: TGTGCCAGTAGTAAAGGCACAGGGGGCACATGGAACATTCAGTACTTC. It specifies CASSKGTGGTWNIQYF.

The chain carries TRBV9 and TRBJ2-7; no definite D call. CDR3 length: 11 amino acids. Between the trimmed V and J ends, which lost 0 bases and 2 bases, there was a span of 0 bases. Germline V CDR1 and CDR2: SGDLS, YYNGEE. The CDR3 sequence is CASSVAYEQYF. In DNA, the CDR3 is TGTGCCAGCAGCGTAGCCTACGAGCAGTACTTC. The entire variable domain, with the rest obtained from reference TRBV9 and TRBJ2-7, is as follows: DSGVTQTPKHLITATGQRVTLRCSPRSGDLSVYWYQQSLDQGLQFLIQYYNGEERAKGNILERFSAQQFPDLHSELNLSSLELGDSALYFCASSVAYEQYFGPGTRLTVT.

The chain links TRBV4-1 to TRBJ2-1, with unresolved D. CDR3 size: 14 residues. Per germline, CDR1 MGHRA and CDR2 YSYEKL. V shed 0 bases and J shed 5 bases, with 8 bases lying between them. This CDR3 is CASSQDPLNNEQFF. In DNA, the CDR3 is TGCGCCAGCAGCCAAGACCCCTTAAACAATGAGCAGTTCTTC.

The V gene is TRBV6-5, the J gene TRBJ2-3; 7 nucleotides match TRBD2. The CDR3 is 14 residues long. Germline loops: CDR1 MNHEY, CDR2 SVGAGI. V was pared by 6 bases and J by 1 base, with 4 bases of the junction left unmatched. Here the CDR3 reads CASRPAGGTDTQYF. CDR3 in DNA: TGTGCCAGCAGGCCCGCGGGGGGCACAGATACGCAGTATTTT.

The chain combines TRBV7-9 with TRBJ2-1; 9 nucleotides agree with TRBD2. Trimming removed 5 bases from V and 4 bases from J; junction bases left unmatched: 9. Germline CDR1 and CDR2: SEHNR and FQNEAQ (reference sequence). This CDR3 spans 16 amino acids. This CDR3 reads CASSRPGSGGYNEQFF. The CDR3 DNA is TGTGCCAGCAGCAGGCCCGGTAGCGGGGGTTACAATGAGCAGTTCTTC.

The V gene is TRBV28, the J gene TRBJ2-1, with D tentatively TRBD2 (6 bases). The V gene's germline CDR1 is MDHEN and CDR2 SYDVKM. This CDR3 has 18 residues. Trimming pared 6 bases from V and 3 bases from J, leaving 24 bases between. CDR3 DNA sequence: TGTGCCAGCAGCTATCCCCAACTAGGAGGGAGGATCTACAATGAGCAGTTCTTC. It codes for CASSYPQLGGRIYNEQFF.

This chain joins TRBV9 and TRBJ1-2; TRBD1 is a possible D gene (5 bases). V lost 3 bases and J lost 4, with 10 bases in between. From germline, CDR1 is SGDLS and CDR2 YYNGEE. There are 13 residues in the CDR3. The CDR3 DNA is TGTGCCAGCAGCGCCATAGGGACCTATGGCTACACCTTC. The encoded protein is CASSAIGTYGYTF.

The chain employs TRBV6-4 and TRBJ2-1, with D perhaps assigned TRBD1 or TRBD2 (5 bases each). Looked up from germline, CDR1 is MRHNA and CDR2 is SNTAGT. The CDR3 contains 11 residues. V lost 2 bases, J lost 15 bases, and 11 bases lay in between. CDR3 loop: CASSDMQGRFF. The DNA of the CDR3 is TGTGCCAGCAGTGACATGCAGGGACGGTTCTTC.

The rearrangement uses TRBV5-1 and TRBJ1-1, with a weak D call TRBD1 (5 bases). The CDR3 is 16 amino acids. The V end lost 3 bases, the J end lost 0 bases, and 15 bases lay between the germline ends. The V gene's germline CDR1 is SGHRS and CDR2 YFSETQ. The CDR3 region is CASSSQGLAMNTEAFF. Written as DNA, the CDR3 is TGCGCCAGCAGCTCTCAGGGTCTGGCCATGAACACTGAAGCTTTCTTT.

The chain links TRBV9 to TRBJ2-4; D ambiguous. Trimming took off 0 bases at V and 6 bases at J, with 4 bases between the two ends. The CDR3 spans 12 residues. From germline, CDR1 is SGDLS and CDR2 YYNGEE. This CDR3 reads CASSVDLNIQYF. CDR3 sequence (DNA): TGTGCCAGCAGCGTAGATTTAAACATTCAGTACTTC.

The chain joins TRBV7-6 to TRBJ2-3; a possible D gene is TRBD2 (7 bases). Trimming took 4 bases from V and 2 from J, leaving 16 bases between them. This CDR3 region has 16 residues. In germline, CDR1 is SGHVS, CDR2 FNYEAQ. This CDR3 reads CASSWGGGKTTDTQYF. CDR3 bases: TGTGCCAGCAGCTGGGGGGGCGGGAAGACCACAGATACGCAGTATTTT.